This is a list of T cell receptor beta chains from one sample in a study of CD8+ T cells in alopecia areata. The repertoire was sequenced with immunoSEQ multiplex PCR; TCRdb's copy has only in-frame clones and lacks some. The data contain 150,000 to 200,000 clones, about three fifths of them singletons. The material was CD4+ T cells sorted from blood, obtained at roughly week 58, from a patient treated with tofacitinib. These receptors were collected from a human donor with alopecia areata. Each CDR3 is given with its conserved first and last residue. A D gene is named only where the DNA matches it firmly. Size is omitted from some rows. Given values are once, few, many or a class for expanded clones.

abundance	v_gene	d_gene	j_gene	CDR3nt	CDR3aa
NA	TRBV30	TRBD1	TRBJ1-1	TGTGCCTGGAGTCAGGGGGCGGGGGCTGAAGCTTTCTTT	CAWSQGAGAEAFF
NA	TRBV10-3	NA	TRBJ2-7	TGTGCCAAGACGGGGTTTATAGGGGGTAGATACGAGCAGTACTTC	CAKTGFIGGRYEQYF
NA	TRBV6-1	NA	TRBJ2-4	TGTGCCACCGCCGGTGTGGACATTCAGTACTTC	CATAGVDIQYF
few	TRBV7-2	NA	TRBJ2-2	TGTGCCAGCAGGACAGACAGCCACACCGGGGAGCTGTTTTTT	CASRTDSHTGELFF
NA	TRBV18	NA	TRBJ1-2	TGTGCCAGCTCACCAGTCGGCACTAACTATGGCTACACCTTC	CASSPVGTNYGYTF
NA	TRBV23-1	TRBD1	TRBJ2-5	TGCGCCAGCCTCCGAATTCCACCGGGACAGGGTACGGAGACCCAGTACTTC	CASLRIPPGQGTETQYF
NA	TRBV11-2	TRBD1	TRBJ2-3	TGTGCCAGCAGCTCCCGGGACAGGGTAGCGGAGACAGATACGCAGTATTTT	CASSSRDRVAETDTQYF
once	TRBV29-1	NA	TRBJ2-5	TGCAGCGTTGGGGGCAGGTACCAAGAGACCCAGTACTTC	CSVGGRYQETQYF
few	TRBV7-3	NA	TRBJ2-7	TGTGCCAGCAGCCCCCCCGGACGGGCCGACGAGCAGTACTTC	CASSPPGRADEQYF
NA	TRBV15	TRBD1	TRBJ1-5	TGTGCCACCAGCAGGGACAGGGTTCGCAATCAGCCCCAGCATTTT	CATSRDRVRNQPQHF
NA	TRBV11-3	TRBD1	TRBJ1-1	TGTGCCAGCAGCGACTACAGGGGGCGGAACACTGAAGCTTTCTTT	CASSDYRGRNTEAFF
NA	TRBV2	NA	TRBJ2-3	TGTGCCAGCAGTGAAGAGGTGGTCGGCGGGGCGGGCACAGATACGCAGTATTTT	CASSEEVVGGAGTDTQYF
NA	TRBV29-1	NA	TRBJ1-1	TGCAGCGTTGAAGGGACAGAAGCTATGAACACTGAAGCTTTCTTT	CSVEGTEAMNTEAFF
once	TRBV4-2	NA	TRBJ1-4	TGTGCCAGCAGCCAAGGCACACCGCCTTTTGAAAAACTGTTTTTT	CASSQGTPPFEKLFF
few	TRBV2	TRBD1	TRBJ1-5	TGTGCCAGCATGCCCACACCCCGGGACAGGGGTCAACCCCAGCATTTT	CASMPTPRDRGQPQHF
few	TRBV7-8	NA	TRBJ2-7	TGTGCCAGCAGGTTCCGACAGGAGGGGCCCTACGAGCAGTACTTC	CASRFRQEGPYEQYF
NA	TRBV29-1	NA	TRBJ1-1	TGCAGCGTCGCTCAGAGATTTAACACTGAAGCTTTCTTT	CSVAQRFNTEAFF
NA	TRBV7-2	NA	TRBJ2-1	TGTGCCAGCAGCCAGGGCAGCCGCTACAATGAGCAGTTCTTC	CASSQGSRYNEQFF
NA	TRBV7-9	NA	TRBJ1-3	TGTGCCAGCAGCTTGTTAGTAGGGGCTCCTTCAGGTGGAAACACCATATATTTT	CASSLLVGAPSGGNTIYF
few	TRBV11-2	NA	TRBJ1-6	TGTGCCAGCAGCCTCGTCCCAGGGTCTTCACCCCTCCACTTT	CASSLVPGSSPLHF
NA	TRBV29-1	TRBD2	TRBJ2-3	TGCAGCGTTGGGGGGGGAGATACGCAGTATTTT	CSVGGGDTQYF
many	TRBV6-5	TRBD2	TRBJ2-3	TGTGCCAGCAGACGCGGGACTAACACAGATACGCAGTATTTT	CASRRGTNTDTQYF
NA	TRBV4-1	NA	TRBJ2-7	TGCGCCAGCAGCCAAAGGACAAATTACGAGCAGTACTTC	CASSQRTNYEQYF
NA	TRBV29-1	TRBD1	TRBJ1-4	TGCACCGTACGGGACAGGGCCGAAAAACTGTTTTTT	CTVRDRAEKLFF
few	TRBV7-9	NA	TRBJ2-3	TGTGCCAGCGTGGACAAGCATACGCAGTATTTT	CASVDKHTQYF
NA	TRBV29-1	NA	TRBJ2-1	TGCAGCGTTGAGACCTACAATGAGCAGTTCTTC	CSVETYNEQFF
NA	TRBV25-1	TRBD1	TRBJ2-3	TGTGCCAGCAGTGACCCGGGACAGGGGGTCACAGATACGCAGTATTTT	CASSDPGQGVTDTQYF
NA	TRBV27	TRBD1	TRBJ1-6	TGTGCCAGCAGTTCCTCGGACAGGGGAAGGTCACCCCTCCACTTT	CASSSSDRGRSPLHF
NA	TRBV6-5	NA	TRBJ2-7	TGTGCCAGCAGTTACGTACCCTCGATCTACGAGCAGTACTTC	CASSYVPSIYEQYF
NA	TRBV2	NA	TRBJ1-2	TGTGCCAGCAGTGAGGTGCGGGACACCCTCTATGGCTACACCTTC	CASSEVRDTLYGYTF
few	TRBV7-2	NA	TRBJ1-2	TGTGCCAGCAGCTTCAACCAGGGCGACTATGGCTACACCTTC	CASSFNQGDYGYTF
NA	TRBV30	NA	TRBJ2-3	TGTGCCTGGAGTATGGGGGGCCGGGGAGATACGCAGTATTTT	CAWSMGGRGDTQYF
once	TRBV29-1	NA	TRBJ1-1	TGCAGCGTTCAGGAGCTCTTGAACACTGAAGCTTTCTTT	CSVQELLNTEAFF
few	TRBV7-3	NA	TRBJ1-1	TGTGCCAGCAGCCAACAGGCGTCCATGGTTACTGAAGCTTTCTTT	CASSQQASMVTEAFF
few	TRBV11-2	TRBD1	TRBJ2-7	TGTGCCAGCAGTACCAGTTGGGGACAGGGGATCGAGCAGTACTTC	CASSTSWGQGIEQYF
few	TRBV7-2	NA	TRBJ2-3	TGTGCCAGCAGCTTACAGGCGCGGGGATCGCCAGATACGCAGTATTTT	CASSLQARGSPDTQYF
NA	TRBV29-1	TRBD1	TRBJ2-7	TGCAGCGTCGCTAACACCCCGGACAGGGCGGGCGAGCAGTACTTC	CSVANTPDRAGEQYF
NA	TRBV4-1	NA	TRBJ1-3	TGCGCCAGCAGCCAAGAGACGGGGGCCTCGGGTGGAAACACCATATATTTT	CASSQETGASGGNTIYF
few	TRBV9	NA	TRBJ2-3	TGTGCCAGCAGCCCCGCAGTACGAGATACGCAGTATTTT	CASSPAVRDTQYF
NA	TRBV9	TRBD1	TRBJ2-5	TGTGCCAGCAGCCCACAACCGGGACAGGACCAAGAGACCCAGTACTTC	CASSPQPGQDQETQYF